Listed here are 4 T cell receptor beta chains from one sample, sequenced in a study of shared clonotypes between healthy human individuals. TCRdb's table, derived via immunoSEQ multiplex PCR, lists solely in-frame clones and lacks some. The table shows fewer than 650,000 clones, with around 80% occurring only once. The sample consisted of PBMCs. All receptors come from a woman between 35 and 50 years old in good health. Some clones in this sample may be carry-over from other donors' samples.

The chain employs TRBV7-3 and TRBJ2-2; 9 bases align to TRBD2. The germline CDR1 and CDR2 sequences are SGHTA and FQGTGA. Unmatched junction bases numbered 7, after V lost 1 base and J lost 7 bases. This CDR3 has 16 amino acids. The CDR3 sequence: CASSLRAGGPIGELFF. As DNA, the CDR3 is TGTGCCAGCAGCTTAAGGGCGGGAGGGCCGATCGGGGAGCTGTTTTTT. Variable domain in full (rest from reference TRBV7-3 and TRBJ2-2): GAGVSQTPSNKVTEKGKYVELRCDPISGHTALYWYRQSLGQGPEFLIYFQGTGAADDSGLPNDRFFAVRPEGSVSTLKIQRTERGDSAVYLCASSLRAGGPIGELFFGEGSRLTVL.

This clone has at least ten counts. V usage is TRBV30 and J usage is TRBJ2-7, with TRBD2 identical over 10 bases. The CDR3 contains 14 residues. Germline V gene lookup returns CDR1 GTSNPN and CDR2 SVGIG (reference sequence). The V segment lost 2 bases and the J segment 5 bases; nucleotides outside the gene matches: 6. As DNA, the CDR3 is TGTGCCTGGAGTCCTGGGCTAGCGGGAGACGAGCAGTACTTC. Protein sequence: CAWSPGLAGDEQYF. Full variable domain (remainder filled in from reference TRBV30 and TRBJ2-7): SQTIHQWPATLVQPVGSPLSLECTVEGTSNPNLYWYRQAAGRGLQLLFYSVGIGQISSEVPQNLSASRPQDRQFILSSKKLLLSDSGFYLCAWSPGLAGDEQYFGPGTRLTVT.

This chain connects TRBV4-1 to TRBJ2-7; a possible D gene is TRBD1 (6 bases). Per the germline V gene, CDR1 is MGHRA and CDR2 is YSYEKL. The CDR3 is made up of 14 amino acids. V lost 4 bases and J 2 bases, leaving 12 bases between the germline ends. The CDR3 sequence is CASSPDRQAYEQYF. CDR3 DNA sequence: TGCGCCAGCAGCCCGGATCGACAGGCCTACGAGCAGTACTTC.

The rearrangement joins TRBV5-1 to TRBJ1-4; unclear D gene. The CDR3 sequence is 14 residues long. The V gene lost 6 bases and the J gene lost 6 bases, with 15 bases spanning the gap. The germline V gene encodes CDR1 SGHRS and CDR2 YFSETQ. The CDR3 DNA is TGCGCCAGCACCGGGGATTGGTCGGATGAAAAACTGTTTTTT. It specifies CASTGDWSDEKLFF.